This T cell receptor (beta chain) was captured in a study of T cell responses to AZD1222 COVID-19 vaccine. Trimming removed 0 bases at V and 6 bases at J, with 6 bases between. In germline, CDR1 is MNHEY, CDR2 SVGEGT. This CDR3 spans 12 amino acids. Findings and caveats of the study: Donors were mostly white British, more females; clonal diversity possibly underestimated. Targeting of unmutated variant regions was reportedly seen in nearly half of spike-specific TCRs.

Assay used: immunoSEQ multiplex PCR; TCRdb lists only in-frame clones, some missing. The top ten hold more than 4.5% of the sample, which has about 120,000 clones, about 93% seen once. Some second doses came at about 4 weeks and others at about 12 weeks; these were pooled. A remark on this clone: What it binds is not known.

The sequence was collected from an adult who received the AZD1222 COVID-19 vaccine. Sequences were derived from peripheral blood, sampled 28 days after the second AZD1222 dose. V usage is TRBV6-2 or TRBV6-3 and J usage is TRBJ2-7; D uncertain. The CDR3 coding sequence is TGTGCCAGCAGTTACTCGGTCCGCGAGCAGTACTTC. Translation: CASSYSVREQYF.